Below are 32 T cell receptor beta chains sequenced from a single sample in a study of CD8 T cells in Susac syndrome. Random-hexamer reverse transcription was applied to about 0.45 to 1 ug RNA. TCRdb ran MiXCR on the immunoSEQ multiplex PCR reads and lists one entry per CDR3 protein. The data contain around 280,000 distinct CDR3 sequences, 80% to 90% of them singletons. Sequenced: CD8+ T cells from PBMCs. The origin of the receptors is a human donor with multiple sclerosis.

This clonotype was counted between two and nine times. The V and J genes are TRBV9 and TRBJ2-7; 7 positions match TRBD2. CDR1 SGDLS and CDR2 YYNGEE come from the germline V gene. Trimming at V came to 2 bases and at J to 6 bases, leaving 5 bases not matched to a gene. There are 13 residues in the CDR3. CDR3 region: CASSVGSGPEQYF. The CDR3 coding sequence is TGTGCCAGCAGCGTGGGTAGCGGGCCCGAGCAGTACTTC.

V usage is TRBV9 and J usage is TRBJ1-1; maybe TRBD1 (5 bases). V was pared by 0 bases and J by 4 bases, with 16 bases between. This CDR3 spans 16 amino acids. Germline assignment: CDR1 SGDLS and CDR2 YYNGEE. The CDR3 here is CASSVGFGDGGTEAFF. The CDR3 DNA sequence: TGTGCCAGCAGCGTAGGGTTCGGGGACGGTGGCACTGAAGCTTTCTTT.

V gene TRBV29-1 combines with J gene TRBJ1-1; perhaps TRBD1 as D (5 bases). This CDR3 spans 14 amino acids. The V gene lost 7 bases and the J gene lost 7 bases, with 22 bases spanning the gap. Germline-derived CDR1 and CDR2 are SQVTM and ANQGSEA. This CDR3 reads CSAPPGGVGGEAFF. CDR3 sequence (DNA): TGCAGCGCACCCCCCGGAGGGGTCGGGGGTGAAGCTTTCTTT.

The CDR3 DNA follows: TGTGCCAGCAGCTTAGGGGGGATCACCGGGGAGCTGTTTTTT. Its translation: CASSLGGITGELFF. This chain joins TRBV7-2 and TRBJ2-2; D possibly uses TRBD1 or TRBD2 (5 bases each). The CDR3 contains 14 residues. The ends were cut back, 1 base at V and 4 bases at J, with 7 bases in the middle. CDR1 is SGHTA, CDR2 FQGNSA, per germline.

V usage is TRBV24-1 and J usage is TRBJ2-3; 15 bases map to TRBD2. V lost 2 bases and J lost 6; bases outside the gene matches: 11. Germline V CDR1 and CDR2: KGHDR, SFDVKD. The CDR3 has 19 residues. The CDR3 reads CATSDWTSGRAQTRDTQYF. CDR3 in DNA: TGTGCCACCAGTGATTGGACTAGCGGGAGGGCCCAGACACGGGATACGCAGTATTTT.

V gene TRBV2 combines with J gene TRBJ2-1; D unresolved. The CDR3 covers 10 residues. Trimming took off 7 bases at V and 5 bases at J, with 3 bases between the two ends. Germline V gene sequence: CDR1 SNHLY, CDR2 FYNNEI. The CDR3 DNA is TGTGCCAGCACTGACAATGAGCAGTTCTTC. It translates to CASTDNEQFF. The variable domain in full, completed from reference TRBV2 and TRBJ2-1, reads EPEVTQTPSHQVTQMGQEVILRCVPISNHLYFYWYRQILGQKVEFLVSFYNNEISEKSEIFDDQFSVERPDGSNFTLKIRSTKLEDSAMYFCASTDNEQFFGPGTRLTVL.

This sequence joins TRBV27 and TRBJ2-7; TRBD1 aligns across 9 bases. After removal of 6 bases from V and 4 bases from J, the junction contained 7 bases not matched to a gene. Germline CDR1 reads MNHEY; CDR2 reads SMNVEV (reference sequence). The CDR3 runs to 14 residues. CDR3 amino acids: CASRQRQGVYEQYF. The CDR3 DNA reads as TGTGCCAGCAGACAAAGACAGGGGGTTTACGAGCAGTACTTC.

The genes are TRBV5-1 and TRBJ2-7; no definite D call. Trimming removed 1 base at V and 2 bases at J, with 10 bases between. CDR3 size: 14 residues. The germline CDR1 and CDR2 sequences are SGHRS and YFSETQ. In DNA form, the CDR3 reads TGCGCCAGCAGCTTGTGGGCTGGGGCCTACGAGCAGTACTTC. Translation: CASSLWAGAYEQYF.

This sequence joins TRBV6-5 and TRBJ1-1, with 8 bases aligning to TRBD1. This CDR3 comprises 16 residues. The V gene end was trimmed by 2 bases and the J gene end by 4 bases; junction bases not matched to a gene: 9. The germline gives CDR1 MNHEY, CDR2 SVGAGI. In DNA form, the CDR3 reads TGTGCCAGCAGTTACCCCGACAGGGGAGGAAGCACTGAAGCTTTCTTT. Protein: CASSYPDRGGSTEAFF.

The gene calls are TRBV13 and TRBJ1-1, with 7 bases that match TRBD1. CDR3 length: 14 amino acids. Germline CDR1 reads PRHDT; CDR2 reads FYEKMQ (reference sequence). Trimming cost V 5 bases and J 4 bases; bases outside gene matches: 7. The CDR3 is CASSVGNRGTEAFF. CDR3 DNA sequence: TGTGCCAGCAGCGTGGGAAACAGGGGCACTGAAGCTTTCTTT. Using reference TRBV13 and TRBJ1-1 for the parts outside the CDR3, the full variable domain is AAGVIQSPRHLIKEKRETATLKCYPIPRHDTVYWYQQGPGQDPQFLISFYEKMQSDKGSIPDRFSAQQFSDYHSELNMSSLELGDSALYFCASSVGNRGTEAFFGQGTRLTVV.

This clonotype has only one observation. A clone one base away is much larger, so this may be a read error. V and J are TRBV7-9 and TRBJ1-1; weak D call: TRBD1 (6 bases). The CDR3 length is 12 residues. V was trimmed by 2 bases and J by 7 bases, leaving 8 bases between them. In germline, CDR1 is SEHNR, CDR2 FQNEAQ (reference sequence). CDR3 in amino acids: CASSLRGSEAFF. For the CDR3, the DNA is TGTGCCAGCAGCTTAAGGGGGAGTGAAGCTTTCTTT.

This clonotype was picked up one time. This chain joins TRBV11-2 and TRBJ2-3, with 13 positions matching TRBD2. V dropped 5 bases and J dropped 6; count of bases not matched to a gene: 23. There are 21 residues in the CDR3. Germline V gene lookup returns CDR1 SGHAT and CDR2 FQNNGV. The DNA for the CDR3 is TGTGCCAGCAGCCACAAATCCCAAGGGGACGGACTAGCGGGAGTTCTGGATACGCAGTATTTT. It encodes CASSHKSQGDGLAGVLDTQYF.

This chain uses TRBV27 with TRBJ2-1; D is unclear. Germline V gene lookup returns CDR1 MNHEY and CDR2 SMNVEV (reference sequence). V was cut by 1 base and J by 5 bases, with 9 bases left in between. The CDR3 consists of 14 residues. The CDR3 bases are TGTGCCAGCAGTTTATTCAGCCTCCACAATGAGCAGTTCTTC. It encodes CASSLFSLHNEQFF.

The genes are TRBV6-1 and TRBJ2-1, with TRBD2 identical over 10 bases. This CDR3 has 16 amino acids. Germline trimming cut 6 bases from V and 4 bases from J; bases unmatched to any gene: 9. Germline V gene data show CDR1 as MNHNS and CDR2 as SASEGT. The CDR3 is CASSPALAGVYNEQFF. DNA of the CDR3: TGTGCCAGCAGCCCAGCGCTAGCGGGAGTGTACAATGAGCAGTTCTTC.

The chain combines TRBV6-1 with TRBJ2-1; 10 bases fit TRBD1. Germline CDR1 and CDR2: MNHNS and SASEGT. The ends lost 5 bases at V and 6 bases at J; junction bases unmatched: 7. CDR3 size: 15 residues. This CDR3 is CASSPGQGTFNEQFF. As DNA, the CDR3 is TGTGCCAGCAGTCCGGGACAGGGGACCTTCAATGAGCAGTTCTTC.

This clonotype was seen a few times. The V and J genes are TRBV19 and TRBJ2-7; 7 nucleotides match TRBD2. Per the germline V gene, CDR1 is LNHDA and CDR2 is SQIVND (reference sequence). The V segment lost 8 bases and the J segment 4 bases; nucleotides outside the gene matches: 8. CDR3 length: 13 amino acids. The CDR3 sequence is CASSRLADYEQYF. DNA of the CDR3: TGTGCCAGTTCACGACTAGCAGATTACGAGCAGTACTTC.

The chain couples TRBV6-5 to TRBJ1-2, with D unclear. V was cut by 4 bases and J by 6 bases, with 12 bases left in between. The CDR3 sequence is 13 residues long. Germline loops: CDR1 MNHEY, CDR2 SVGAGI. DNA for the CDR3: TGTGCCAGCAGTTCCGGCTTTGGAGATGGCTACACCTTC. Amino acids: CASSSGFGDGYTF.

This chain links TRBV13 with TRBJ2-3; a weak D match, TRBD2 (5 bases). V lost 1 base to trimming and J lost 2 bases, with 10 bases between them. Germline values: CDR1 PRHDT, CDR2 FYEKMQ (reference sequence). CDR3 length: 15 amino acids. This chain's CDR3 is CASSLVPGNTDTQYF. CDR3 in DNA: TGTGCCAGCAGCTTAGTTCCGGGGAACACAGATACGCAGTATTTT.

J is TRBJ2-1 and V is TRBV20-1; TRBD2 matches 7 bases. The CDR3 loop spans 13 amino acids. V trimming: 3 bases; J trimming: 10 bases; junction bases outside the gene matches: 9. From germline, CDR1 is DFQATT and CDR2 SNEGSKA (reference sequence). The CDR3 is CSASGLGSREQFF. For the CDR3, the DNA is TGCAGTGCTAGTGGACTAGGCTCAAGAGAGCAGTTCTTC.

This clonotype was observed a handful of times. The chain carries TRBV7-6 and TRBJ2-7; D gene uncertain. There are 12 residues in the CDR3. Trimming removed 5 bases at V and 9 bases at J, with 14 bases between. Germline CDR1 reads SGHVS; CDR2 reads FNYEAQ. This CDR3 is CASSLLEGVQYF. For the CDR3, the DNA is TGTGCCAGCAGCCTACTGGAAGGTGTGCAGTACTTC.

The J gene is TRBJ2-3, the V gene TRBV12-3 or TRBV12-4; D is unclear. This CDR3 is 12 amino acids long. Trimming stripped 7 bases from V and 9 bases from J, with 14 bases between. CDR3 residues: CASIDPAGTQYF. The CDR3 nucleotides read TGTGCCAGCATTGACCCGGCTGGAACGCAGTATTTT.

The chain's CDR3 is CASSPEWGHEQYF. CDR3 bases: TGCGCCAGCAGCCCCGAGTGGGGACACGAGCAGTACTTC. This chain joins TRBV4-1 and TRBJ2-7; D might be TRBD1 or TRBD2, each matching 5 bases. V was cut by 4 bases and J by 5 bases, with 12 bases left in between. Germline CDR1 MGHRA, CDR2 YSYEKL. The CDR3 is 13 residues long.

This sequence joins TRBV30 and TRBJ1-1, with TRBD1 as a possible D gene (5 bases). V shed 1 base and J shed 4 bases, with 16 bases lying between them. Germline lookup yields CDR1 GTSNPN and CDR2 SVGIG (reference sequence). The CDR3 spans 15 residues. CDR3 in amino acids: CAWSGSGALSTEAFF. The CDR3 DNA sequence: TGTGCCTGGAGTGGTTCTGGGGCCCTGAGCACTGAAGCTTTCTTT.

The chain couples TRBV19 to TRBJ1-1; TRBD1 matches at 9 bases. Germline CDR1 reads LNHDA; CDR2 reads SQIVND (reference sequence). The CDR3 has 15 residues. J lost 0 bases, V lost 6 bases, and 5 bases had no gene match. CDR3 bases: TGTGCCAGTAGCCCAGACAGGGGGATGAACACTGAAGCTTTCTTT. Protein sequence: CASSPDRGMNTEAFF.

The count of this clonotype is one. The genes are TRBV27 and TRBJ2-5; the D gene could be TRBD1 or TRBD2 (6 bases each). V lost 8 bases and J lost 1, with 17 bases in between. Germline CDR1 and CDR2: MNHEY and SMNVEV (reference sequence). This CDR3 comprises 15 residues. In DNA, the CDR3 is TGTGCCAGCGGGACCTCTGGGGGGCCCCAAGAGACCCAGTACTTC. Translation gives CASGTSGGPQETQYF.

J is TRBJ1-5 and V is TRBV6-2 or TRBV6-3; the D gene is possibly TRBD1 (5 bases). Trimming took 7 bases from V and 5 from J, leaving 15 bases between them. CDR1 and CDR2 from the germline V gene are MNHEY and SVGEGT. The CDR3 covers 14 residues. The CDR3 reads CASKVRTGHQPQHF. As DNA, the CDR3 is TGTGCCAGCAAGGTCCGGACGGGGCATCAGCCCCAGCATTTT.

The chain joins TRBV19 to TRBJ1-2; 7 bases fit TRBD1. V lost 0 bases, J lost 7 bases, and 8 bases stayed unmatched. This CDR3 is built from 15 residues. The V gene's germline CDR1 is LNHDA and CDR2 SQIVND (reference sequence). CDR3 loop: CASSIDSRAGGGYTF. DNA for the CDR3: TGTGCCAGTAGTATAGATTCACGAGCAGGGGGTGGCTACACCTTC.

The V gene is TRBV27, the J gene TRBJ1-1; D remains unclear. The CDR3 extends over 14 amino acids. Deletions cut 8 bases from V and 0 bases from J, with 13 bases between. Germline V gives CDR1 MNHEY, CDR2 SMNVEV (reference sequence). The CDR3 sequence: CASHRDGMNTEAFF. Written as DNA, the CDR3 is TGTGCCAGCCACCGGGATGGGATGAACACTGAAGCTTTCTTT.

The CDR3 DNA reads as TGTGCCAGCACCTCTGCCTCTGACAGGGGGAACACCGGGGAGCTGTTTTTT. Translation gives CASTSASDRGNTGELFF. V usage is TRBV12-3 or TRBV12-4 and J usage is TRBJ2-2; 8 bases fit TRBD1. V trimming: 7 bases; J trimming: 1 base; junction bases outside the gene matches: 11. The CDR3 has 17 residues.

This chain joins TRBV27 and TRBJ2-1, with a weak D call TRBD2 (6 bases). CDR1 is MNHEY, CDR2 SMNVEV, per germline (reference sequence). CDR3 length equals 16 residues. Trimming shortened V by 5 bases and J by 4 bases, and 18 bases separated the two germline ends. The CDR3 is CASSPDGGVHYNEQFF. The CDR3 coding sequence is TGTGCCAGCAGTCCCGACGGGGGAGTCCATTACAATGAGCAGTTCTTC.

V usage is TRBV15 and J usage is TRBJ1-1, with D perhaps TRBD1 (6 bases). Germline V gives CDR1 LNHNV, CDR2 YYDKDF (reference sequence). V shed 6 bases and J shed 10 bases, with 15 bases lying between them. CDR3 size: 12 residues. CDR3 nucleotides: TGTGCCACCAGAACACAGGGATTTTCAGCTTTCTTT. It translates to CATRTQGFSAFF.

V gene TRBV11-2 combines with J gene TRBJ2-7; 9 bases map to TRBD2. V was clipped by 3 bases and J by 2 bases; unmatched bases: 5. This CDR3 contains 15 residues. In germline, CDR1 is SGHAT, CDR2 FQNNGV. The CDR3 spells CASSLGGLAPYEQYF. The CDR3 nucleotides are TGTGCCAGCAGCTTGGGTGGACTAGCGCCCTACGAGCAGTACTTC.